This TCR beta chain was sequenced during a study of HIV-infected children after antiretroviral therapy interruption. Study in general: Weeks 0, 12, interruption end (24 or 48), and about 3 years post-study gave interruption-arm samples. The study's findings and limits: Naive CD4+ sequences overlapped less between time points once interruption began.

This clonotype appeared many times. What it binds is not known. Treatment meaning: PENTA 11 planned treatment interruption arm or continuous ART arm. A 3' RACE protocol on RNA, with unique molecular identifiers, produced the TCR library. TCRdb reprocessed the 3' RACE reads via MiXCR and lists one record per CDR3 protein. The table lists 70,000 to 90,000 distinct CDR3 sequences, around 6.9% of them singletons, with about 1.1% in the top ten. This CDR3 has 15 residues. Between the trimmed V and J ends, which lost 5 bases and 8 bases, there was a span of 19 bases. Germline V gene sequence: CDR1 MNHNS, CDR2 SASEGT.

The source material was CD45RA+ CD4+ T cells from PBMCs, pooled from several time points, sampled from a donor given antiretroviral therapy, either interrupted or continuous. Subset meaning: naive CD4+ CD45RA+ CD45RO- T cells. The sequence was obtained from a pool of human donors with HIV. The chain is built from TRBV6-1 and TRBJ1-3, with D possibly matching TRBD1 (5 bases). The CDR3 region is CASSTTGHAGHTIYF. For the CDR3, the DNA is TGTGCCAGCAGTACCACCGGACACGCAGGGCACACCATATATTTT.